The 20 T cell receptor beta chains in this list originate from one sample, sequenced in a study of regulatory dendritic cells for organ transplantation (TCRdb year 2017). Receptor amplification or capture employed the immunoSEQ multiplex PCR assay. TCRdb retrieved this table from immuneACCESS and kept in-frame rearrangements only. Not all clones are present; in checked studies, unresolved V genes account for under half, and no reason is known for the remainder. The sample table lists tens of thousands of clones, about 80% of them with a count of one. Jointly, the top ten make up around 0.99% of the sample. The specimen sequenced was memory CD4+ T cells from blood. Explained via the paper, the cell subset or site label denotes: CD45RO+ memory T cells. Receptors originate from a human donor in good health.

V and J are TRBV19 and TRBJ2-7, with 8 nucleotides matching TRBD2. CDR3 length: 13 residues. V dropped 7 bases and J dropped 3; count of bases not matched to a gene: 5. The germline V gene has CDR1 LNHDA and CDR2 SQIVND (reference sequence). The CDR3 nucleotides read TGTGCCAGTAATGCGGGGGGACACTACGAGCAGTACTTC. Translating it yields CASNAGGHYEQYF.

The chain is built from TRBV5-6 and TRBJ1-1; D is ambiguous. This CDR3 has 16 residues. The germline gives CDR1 SGHDT, CDR2 YYEEEE. Trimming cost V 1 base and J 5 bases, with 18 bases left between them. Written as DNA, the CDR3 is TGTGCCAGCAGCTTGCTCGGGGATACTATAGGGACTGAAGCTTTCTTT. As protein: CASSLLGDTIGTEAFF. Based on the CDR3 plus reference TRBV5-6 and TRBJ1-1, the full variable domain is DAGVTQSPTHLIKTRGQQVTLRCSPKSGHDTVSWYQQALGQGPQFIFQYYEEEERQRGNFPDRFSGHQFPNYSSELNVNALLLGDSALYLCASSLLGDTIGTEAFFGQGTRLTVV.

The chain is built from TRBV7-9 and TRBJ1-6; TRBD1 is a possible D gene (6 bases). Trimming cost V 3 bases and J 11 bases, with 14 bases left between them. The CDR3 runs to 14 residues. CDR1 and CDR2 (germline): SEHNR, FQNEAQ (reference sequence). The CDR3 DNA reads TGTGCCAGCAGCTTGGGACATAGTCAGACACCCCTCCACTTT. Translating it yields CASSLGHSQTPLHF.

The J gene is TRBJ2-3, the V gene TRBV29-1; 8 bases line up with TRBD1. The CDR3 is made up of 13 amino acids. J gave up 2 bases and V 7 bases, and 5 bases lay outside the gene matches. Germline V gives CDR1 SQVTM, CDR2 ANQGSEA. The CDR3 DNA reads as TGCAGCGCTACGACAGGGGTCACAGATACGCAGTATTTT. This codes for CSATTGVTDTQYF.

CDR3 loop: CASSLERGGGTYEQYF. The CDR3 coding sequence is TGTGCCAGCAGCTTAGAACGGGGCGGGGGGACCTACGAGCAGTACTTC. This sequence joins TRBV11-3 and TRBJ2-7, with TRBD2 matching over 8 bases. V dropped 0 bases and J dropped 2; count of bases not matched to a gene: 6. From germline, CDR1 is SGHNT and CDR2 YENEEA. There are 16 residues in the CDR3.

The chain carries TRBV29-1 and TRBJ2-3, with 8 bases matching TRBD2. V dropped 3 bases and J dropped 2; count of bases not matched to a gene: 4. The CDR3 is 14 amino acids. Germline V gene sequence: CDR1 SQVTM, CDR2 ANQGSEA. CDR3 sequence: CSVEPAGVTDTQYF. CDR3 nucleotides: TGCAGCGTTGAGCCAGCGGGGGTCACAGATACGCAGTATTTT.

V gene TRBV7-8 combines with J gene TRBJ2-1; 7 nucleotides line up with TRBD1. This CDR3 has 13 residues. CDR1 and CDR2 from the germline V gene are SGHVS and FQNEAQ. V dropped 5 bases and J dropped 10; count of bases not matched to a gene: 8. CDR3 loop: CASSKWDSSEQFF. CDR3 DNA sequence: TGTGCCAGCAGCAAGTGGGACAGCAGCGAGCAGTTCTTC.

The chain couples TRBV19 to TRBJ2-1, with 7 nucleotides matching TRBD2. The V gene end was trimmed by 4 bases and the J gene end by 1 base; junction bases not matched to a gene: 10. Looked up from germline, CDR1 is LNHDA and CDR2 is SQIVND (reference sequence). This CDR3 region has 17 residues. CDR3 in DNA: TGTGCCAGTAGTAACCTAGCGGTTAGTCGATCCTACAATGAGCAGTTCTTC. Amino acid sequence: CASSNLAVSRSYNEQFF.

The gene calls are TRBV2 and TRBJ2-3, with D hard to call. CDR3 length equals 11 residues. Trimming took off 7 bases at V and 2 bases at J, with 4 bases between the two ends. Per the germline V gene, CDR1 is SNHLY and CDR2 is FYNNEI. The CDR3 nucleotides are TGTGCCAGCACCTACACAGATACGCAGTATTTT. Protein sequence: CASTYTDTQYF.

The V call is TRBV7-9, the J call TRBJ1-2; the match to TRBD1 covers 10 bases. There are 17 residues in the CDR3. Germline CDR1 reads SEHNR; CDR2 reads FQNEAQ (reference sequence). Trimming took 5 bases from V and 1 from J; bases not matched to a gene: 10. In nucleotides, the CDR3 is TGTGCCAGCAGCGCCGACAGGGGGCGTCAGGTTAACTATGGCTACACCTTC. Translating it yields CASSADRGRQVNYGYTF.

The chain is built from TRBV5-1 and TRBJ2-1; D possibly corresponds to TRBD2 (6 bases). This CDR3 contains 15 residues. Per the germline V gene, CDR1 is SGHRS and CDR2 is YFSETQ. Trimming stripped 1 base from V and 7 bases from J, with 15 bases between. This chain's CDR3 is CASSLWGDNGNEQFF. The CDR3 DNA reads as TGCGCCAGCAGCTTGTGGGGGGATAATGGGAATGAGCAGTTCTTC.

The CDR3 protein is CASSSRPTSTDTQYF. CDR3 nucleotides: TGTGCCAGTAGTAGTCGGCCGACTAGCACAGATACGCAGTATTTT. The chain combines TRBV19 with TRBJ2-3, with D unresolved. In germline, CDR1 is LNHDA, CDR2 SQIVND (reference sequence). V was cut by 4 bases and J by 0 bases, with 11 bases left in between. CDR3 length equals 15 residues.

Relative to its sample, this clone is medium-sized. V gene TRBV2 combines with J gene TRBJ1-2, with a possible D match to TRBD1 (6 bases). Germline lookup yields CDR1 SNHLY and CDR2 FYNNEI. This CDR3 is 12 amino acids long. Trimming left V 4 bases short and J 6 bases short, with 9 bases between. The chain's CDR3 is CASSVQGNGYTF. CDR3 in DNA: TGTGCCAGCAGTGTCCAGGGGAATGGCTACACCTTC.

The genes are TRBV7-9 and TRBJ2-3, with TRBD2 matching over 10 bases. The CDR3 runs to 16 residues. Germline V CDR1 and CDR2: SEHNR, FQNEAQ (reference sequence). The J segment lost 5 bases and the V segment lost 4 bases, leaving 9 bases of the junction unmatched. The CDR3 nucleotides are TGTGCCAGCAGCTCCCTACTAGCGGGGTTTGGAGATACGCAGTATTTT. The encoded protein is CASSSLLAGFGDTQYF. Variable domain in full (rest from reference TRBV7-9 and TRBJ2-3): DTGVSQNPRHKITKRGQNVTFRCDPISEHNRLYWYRQTLGQGPEFLTYFQNEAQLEKSRLLSDRFSAERPKGSFSTLEIQRTEQGDSAMYLCASSSLLAGFGDTQYFGPGTRLTVL.

To note about this clone: The identical CDR3 is also encoded by other nucleotide sequences in the sample. V and J are TRBV29-1 and TRBJ2-1; 12 bases align to TRBD2. The germline V gene has CDR1 SQVTM and CDR2 ANQGSEA. Unmatched junction bases numbered 3, after V lost 1 base and J lost 2 bases. This CDR3 is 16 amino acids long. This chain's CDR3 is CSVEGGLAGTYNEQFF. The DNA for the CDR3 is TGCAGCGTTGAAGGTGGACTAGCGGGGACCTACAATGAGCAGTTCTTC.

The chain carries TRBV28 and TRBJ1-6; D is perhaps TRBD1 (6 bases). This CDR3 contains 14 residues. From germline, CDR1 is MDHEN and CDR2 SYDVKM. The V end lost 7 bases, the J end lost 7 bases, and 14 bases lay between the germline ends. For the CDR3, the DNA is TGTGCCAGCAAGGTGGGACAACCAAATTCACCCCTCCACTTT. It codes for CASKVGQPNSPLHF.

This clone turned up a few times. The chain couples TRBV7-9 to TRBJ2-2; D might be TRBD1 (6 bases). CDR3 length equals 13 residues. Trimming left V 10 bases short and J 7 bases short, with 16 bases between. Germline CDR1 reads SEHNR; CDR2 reads FQNEAQ (reference sequence). The CDR3 sequence is CATDRRLVGELFF. The DNA of the CDR3 is TGTGCCACAGACAGGCGATTAGTCGGGGAGCTGTTTTTT. Using reference TRBV7-9 and TRBJ2-2 for the parts outside the CDR3, the full variable domain is DTGVSQNPRHKITKRGQNVTFRCDPISEHNRLYWYRQTLGQGPEFLTYFQNEAQLEKSRLLSDRFSAERPKGSFSTLEIQRTEQGDSAMYLCATDRRLVGELFFGEGSRLTVL.

V usage is TRBV11-3 and J usage is TRBJ2-2, with TRBD2 as a possible D gene (6 bases). The germline gives CDR1 SGHNT, CDR2 YENEEA. The length of the CDR3 is 14 residues. V dropped 7 bases and J dropped 6 bases, with 15 bases sitting between them. DNA of the CDR3: TGTGCCAGCACCCAGGGAGGAGCGGCCGGGGAGCTGTTTTTT. This gives the protein CASTQGGAAGELFF. The full variable domain, with the rest looked up from reference TRBV11-3 and TRBJ2-2, is EAGVVQSPRYKIIEKKQPVAFWCNPISGHNTLYWYLQNLGQGPELLIRYENEEAVDDSQLPKDRFSAERLKGVDSTLKIQPAELGDSAVYLCASTQGGAAGELFFGEGSRLTVL.

In DNA, the CDR3 is TGTGCCAGCAGCTCTCGGACGGGAGGGGTCCGACAAGAGACCCAGTACTTC. Translated: CASSSRTGGVRQETQYF. V gene TRBV7-2 combines with J gene TRBJ2-5, with TRBD2 identical over 8 bases. The V and J ends lost 4 bases and 2 bases, in that order; junction bases with no gene match: 12. CDR1 is SGHTA and CDR2 is FQGNSA in the germline V gene. This CDR3 is built from 17 residues.

The V and J genes are TRBV6-5 and TRBJ2-1; D remains ambiguous. In germline, CDR1 is MNHEY, CDR2 SVGAGI. The CDR3 length is 14 residues. V gave up 5 bases and J gave up 2 bases, with 10 bases separating them. CDR3 loop: CASSALTAYNEQFF. The CDR3, as DNA: TGTGCCAGCAGTGCCCTCACAGCCTACAATGAGCAGTTCTTC.